A selection of T cell receptor beta chains follows, all from one sample in a study of PD-1 blockade in classical Hodgkin lymphoma. Sequenced by immunoSEQ multiplex PCR; TCRdb stores in-frame clones only, minus some. The table includes 9,000 or so clones, more than 75% detected once. This material consisted of peripheral blood mononuclear cells (PBMCs), taken before the fourth cycle of nivolumab. Receptors originate from a human donor with classical Hodgkin lymphoma. The CDR3 runs from the conserved cysteine through the conserved F or W. Each record gives: D gene, J gene, V gene, CDR3 DNA, CDR3 protein. D genes are given only for firm matches.

TRBD1,TRBJ2-1,TRBV11-2,TGTGCCAGCAGCTTTGACAGGGGGTTGTACAATGAGCAGTTCTTC,CASSFDRGLYNEQFF
TRBD2,TRBJ2-5,TRBV4-1,TGCGCCAGCAGCCAAGGGGGGGGACGGAACCAAGAGACCCAGTACTTC,CASSQGGGRNQETQYF
TRBD1,TRBJ1-6,TRBV27,TGTGCCAGCAGTCTAAAACAGGGGGCAAATTCACCCCTCCACTTT,CASSLKQGANSPLHF
TRBD1,TRBJ1-5,TRBV7-2,TGTGCCAGCAGCCAGGGACAGCATAGCAATCAGCCCCAGCATTTT,CASSQGQHSNQPQHF
-,TRBJ1-2,TRBV15,TGTGCCACCAGCAGACCCGGACAAAATCGGGTCTATGGCTACACCTTC,CATSRPGQNRVYGYTF
-,TRBJ1-5,TRBV19,TGTGCCAGTAGTATAAGCGCAGCTAGCAATCAGCCCCAGCATTTT,CASSISAASNQPQHF
TRBD1,TRBJ1-6,TRBV30,TGTGCCTGGAGTGCCCCAATGGGACAGGGTAGCTCCTATAATTCACCCCTCCACTTT,CAWSAPMGQGSSYNSPLHF
-,TRBJ2-3,TRBV28,TGTGCCAGCAGTTTTGCAGGGCCTAGCACAGATACGCAGTATTTT,CASSFAGPSTDTQYF
TRBD2,TRBJ2-1,TRBV10-3,TGTGCCATCAGTGATACTAGCGGGGGGGGAAATGAGCAGTTCTTC,CAISDTSGGGNEQFF
-,TRBJ1-2,TRBV27,TGTGCCAGCAGTCTATCCCGCCGGGGCGGGGATGGCTACACCTTC,CASSLSRRGGDGYTF
-,TRBJ2-3,TRBV4-1,TGCGCCAGCAGCCAACCCCGCACAGATACGCAGTATTTT,CASSQPRTDTQYF
TRBD2,TRBJ2-3,TRBV19,TGTGCCAGTACGGGCGGGGGGGCCCGCACAGATACGCAGTATTTT,CASTGGGARTDTQYF
TRBD1,TRBJ1-3,TRBV19,TGTGCCAGTAGCCAACAGGGGTACTCTGGAAACACCATATATTTT,CASSQQGYSGNTIYF
-,TRBJ2-1,TRBV7-9,TGTGCCAGCAGCTTCTTCGACGACGGTGAGCAGTTCTTC,CASSFFDDGEQFF
TRBD2,TRBJ2-5,TRBV18,TGTGCCAGCTCACGACTAGCGGACCAAGAGACCCAGTACTTC,CASSRLADQETQYF
-,TRBJ1-1,TRBV4-3,TGCGCCAGCAGCCAACAAGGGGTAAACACTGAAGCTTTCTTT,CASSQQGVNTEAFF
-,TRBJ2-3,TRBV19,TGTGCCAGTAGTATAGGATCCACCAATTGGGCTACGCAGTATTTT,CASSIGSTNWATQYF
-,TRBJ2-3,TRBV10-2,TGCGCCAGCAGTGTCCTTGGGTTTGGCACAGATACGCAGTATTTT,CASSVLGFGTDTQYF
-,TRBJ2-7,TRBV5-1,TGCGCCAGCAGCTTGGCGGGCAGTACCTACGAGCAGTACTTC,CASSLAGSTYEQYF
-,TRBJ1-6,TRBV5-1,TGCGCCAGCAGCGCTGGGGTCGGAGGTTCAACCCTCCACTTT,CASSAGVGGSTLHF